These 5 T cell receptor beta chains originate from one sample sequenced in a study of cytomegalovirus exposure and HLA in healthy donors. Assay: immunoSEQ multiplex PCR; the TCRdb copy retains only in-frame clones and omits some. The sample holds 100,000 to 150,000 clones, around 94% seen once. Material for sequencing was PBMCs. The source is a woman aged 18-29 years in good health and CMV-seronegative.

The chain uses TRBV5-4 and TRBJ2-3, with D possibly TRBD1 on 6 matching bases. The CDR3 contains 15 residues. Between the trimmed V and J ends, which lost 6 bases and 3 bases, there was a span of 17 bases. Germline lookup yields CDR1 SGHNT and CDR2 YYREEE (reference sequence). The CDR3 spells CASTREGVVTDTQYF. CDR3 DNA sequence: TGTGCCAGCACCCGCGAGGGGGTCGTAACAGATACGCAGTATTTT. Using reference TRBV5-4 and TRBJ2-3 for the parts outside the CDR3, the full variable domain is ETGVTQSPTHLIKTRGQQVTLRCSSQSGHNTVSWYQQALGQGPQFIFQYYREEENGRGNFPPRFSGLQFPNYSSELNVNALELDDSALYLCASTREGVVTDTQYFGPGTRLTVL.

V usage is TRBV5-6 and J usage is TRBJ2-7; D possibly corresponds to TRBD1 (6 bases). V gave up 3 bases and J gave up 3 bases, with 13 bases separating them. This CDR3 region has 14 residues. CDR1 SGHDT and CDR2 YYEEEE come from the germline V gene. The CDR3 reads CASSSLTGVYEQYF. For the CDR3, the DNA is TGTGCCAGCAGCTCTTTGACAGGAGTCTACGAGCAGTACTTC.

The gene calls are TRBV7-9 and TRBJ2-7; 8 nucleotides align to TRBD1. Germline V gene lookup returns CDR1 SEHNR and CDR2 FQNEAQ (reference sequence). The CDR3 length is 15 residues. Trimming took 5 bases from V and 7 from J; bases not matched to a gene: 13. The CDR3 loop reads CASSPRTGTLGEQYF. The CDR3 bases are TGTGCCAGCAGCCCCCGGACAGGGACCCTGGGAGAGCAGTACTTC.

V usage is TRBV2 and J usage is TRBJ2-2; 7 bases match TRBD1. This CDR3 contains 15 residues. Germline V gene data show CDR1 as SNHLY and CDR2 as FYNNEI. V was pared by 2 bases and J by 1 base, with 1 base of the junction left unmatched. CDR3 protein: CASSERTGNTGELFF. The CDR3 nucleotides are TGTGCCAGCAGTGAAAGGACAGGGAACACCGGGGAGCTGTTTTTT.

The V and J genes are TRBV30 and TRBJ1-2, with D possibly TRBD1 on 6 matching bases. The ends were cut back, 3 bases at V and 12 bases at J, with 14 bases in the middle. CDR3 length: 11 residues. Germline V gene data show CDR1 as GTSNPN and CDR2 as SVGIG (reference sequence). CDR3 region: CAWREQGAHTF. DNA of the CDR3: TGTGCCTGGAGGGAACAGGGAGCGCACACCTTC. Variable domain in full (rest from reference TRBV30 and TRBJ1-2): SQTIHQWPATLVQPVGSPLSLECTVEGTSNPNLYWYRQAAGRGLQLLFYSVGIGQISSEVPQNLSASRPQDRQFILSSKKLLLSDSGFYLCAWREQGAHTFGSGTRLTVV.